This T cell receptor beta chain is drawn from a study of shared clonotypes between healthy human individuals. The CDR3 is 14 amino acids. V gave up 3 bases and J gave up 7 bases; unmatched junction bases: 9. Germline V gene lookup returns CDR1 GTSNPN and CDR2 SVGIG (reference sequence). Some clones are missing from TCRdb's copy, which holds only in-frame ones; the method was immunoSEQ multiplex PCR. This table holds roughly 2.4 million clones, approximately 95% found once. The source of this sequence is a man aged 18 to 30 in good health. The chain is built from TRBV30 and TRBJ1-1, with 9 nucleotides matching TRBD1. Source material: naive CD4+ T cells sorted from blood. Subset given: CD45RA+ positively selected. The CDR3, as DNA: TGTGCCTGGAGCCCGATCGGGACAGGGAGTGAAGCTTTCTTT. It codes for CAWSPIGTGSEAFF. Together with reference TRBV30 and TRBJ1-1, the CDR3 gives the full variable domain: SQTIHQWPATLVQPVGSPLSLECTVEGTSNPNLYWYRQAAGRGLQLLFYSVGIGQISSEVPQNLSASRPQDRQFILSSKKLLLSDSGFYLCAWSPIGTGSEAFFGQGTRLTVV.